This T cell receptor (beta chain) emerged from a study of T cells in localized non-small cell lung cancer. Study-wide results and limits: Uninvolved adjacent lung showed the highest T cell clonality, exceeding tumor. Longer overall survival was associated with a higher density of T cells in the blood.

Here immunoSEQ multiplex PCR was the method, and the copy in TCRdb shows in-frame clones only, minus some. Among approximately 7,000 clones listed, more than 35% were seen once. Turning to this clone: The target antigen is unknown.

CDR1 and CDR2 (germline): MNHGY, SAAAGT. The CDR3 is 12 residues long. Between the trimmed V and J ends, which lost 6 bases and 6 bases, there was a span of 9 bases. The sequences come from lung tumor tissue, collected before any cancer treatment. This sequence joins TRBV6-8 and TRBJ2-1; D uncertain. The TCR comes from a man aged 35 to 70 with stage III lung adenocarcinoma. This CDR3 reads CASSPFANEQFF. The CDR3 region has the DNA TGTGCCAGCAGCCCCTTCGCCAATGAGCAGTTCTTC.